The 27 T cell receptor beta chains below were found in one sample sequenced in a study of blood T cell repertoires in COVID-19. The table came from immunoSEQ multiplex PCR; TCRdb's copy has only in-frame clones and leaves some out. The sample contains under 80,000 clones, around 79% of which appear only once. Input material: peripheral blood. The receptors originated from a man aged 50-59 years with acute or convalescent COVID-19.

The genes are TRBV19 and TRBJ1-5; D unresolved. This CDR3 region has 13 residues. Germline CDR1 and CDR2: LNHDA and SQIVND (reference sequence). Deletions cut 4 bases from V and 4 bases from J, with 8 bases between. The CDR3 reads CASSTRTNQPQHF. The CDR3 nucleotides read TGTGCCAGTAGTACTCGAACTAATCAGCCCCAGCATTTT.

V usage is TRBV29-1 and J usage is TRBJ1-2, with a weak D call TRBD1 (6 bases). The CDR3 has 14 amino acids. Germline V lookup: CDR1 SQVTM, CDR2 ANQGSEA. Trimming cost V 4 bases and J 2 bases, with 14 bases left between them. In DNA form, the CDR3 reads TGCAGCGTTGGTCTCGGGGGGGCGAACTATGGCTACACCTTC. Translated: CSVGLGGANYGYTF.

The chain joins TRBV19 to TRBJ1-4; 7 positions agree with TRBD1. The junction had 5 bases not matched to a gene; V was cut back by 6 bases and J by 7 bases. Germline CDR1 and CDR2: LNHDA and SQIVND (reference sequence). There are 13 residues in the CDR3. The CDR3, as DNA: TGTGCCAGTAGGACGGGGACAGTTGAAAAACTGTTTTTT. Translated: CASRTGTVEKLFF.

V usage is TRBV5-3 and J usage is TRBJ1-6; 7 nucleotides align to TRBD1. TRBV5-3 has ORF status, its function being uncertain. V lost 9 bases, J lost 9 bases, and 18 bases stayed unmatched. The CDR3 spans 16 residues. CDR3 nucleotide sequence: TGTGCCATCGCGGTGACAGGGTCGACGGAGAGTTCACCCCTCCACTTT. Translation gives CAIAVTGSTESSPLHF.

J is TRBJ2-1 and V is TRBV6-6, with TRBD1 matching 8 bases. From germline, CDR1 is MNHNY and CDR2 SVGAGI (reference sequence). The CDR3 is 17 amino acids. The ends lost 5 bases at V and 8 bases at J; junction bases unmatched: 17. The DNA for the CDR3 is TGTGCCAGCAGTCGCACAACCAGGGGGCGCAGGGTGGATGAGCAGTTCTTC. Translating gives CASSRTTRGRRVDEQFF.

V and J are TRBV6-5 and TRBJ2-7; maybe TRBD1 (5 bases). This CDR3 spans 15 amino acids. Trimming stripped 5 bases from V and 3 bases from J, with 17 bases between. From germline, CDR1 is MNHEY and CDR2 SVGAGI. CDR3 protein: CASSTPGQYYYEQYF. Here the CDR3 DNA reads TGTGCCAGCAGTACCCCAGGGCAGTACTACTACGAGCAGTACTTC.

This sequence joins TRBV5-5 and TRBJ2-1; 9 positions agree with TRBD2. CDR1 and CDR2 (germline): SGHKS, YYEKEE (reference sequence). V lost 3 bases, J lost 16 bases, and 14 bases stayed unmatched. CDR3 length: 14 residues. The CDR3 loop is CASSSVISLAGTFF. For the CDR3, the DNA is TGTGCCAGCAGCTCGGTAATCAGTCTAGCGGGGACCTTCTTC.

This chain's CDR3 is CASSSPGERYEQYF. The CDR3 coding sequence is TGTGCCAGCAGCTCGCCCGGTGAGCGCTACGAGCAGTACTTC. The rearrangement uses TRBV7-2 and TRBJ2-7; no definite D call. Germline loops: CDR1 SGHTA, CDR2 FQGNSA. There are 14 residues in the CDR3. Trimming cost V 4 bases and J 3 bases, with 13 bases left between them.

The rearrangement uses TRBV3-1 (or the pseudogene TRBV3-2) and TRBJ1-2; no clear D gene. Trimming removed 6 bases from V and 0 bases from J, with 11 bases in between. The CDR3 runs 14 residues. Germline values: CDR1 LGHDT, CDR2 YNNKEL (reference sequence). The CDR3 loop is CASSLNPSNYGYTF. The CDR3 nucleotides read TGTGCCAGCAGTCTAAACCCCTCTAACTATGGCTACACCTTC.

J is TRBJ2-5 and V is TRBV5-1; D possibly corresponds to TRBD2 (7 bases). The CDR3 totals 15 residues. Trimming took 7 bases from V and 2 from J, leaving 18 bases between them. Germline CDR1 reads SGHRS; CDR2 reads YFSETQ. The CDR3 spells CASRWGGGQQETQYF. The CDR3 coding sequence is TGCGCCAGCCGCTGGGGGGGCGGCCAGCAAGAGACCCAGTACTTC.

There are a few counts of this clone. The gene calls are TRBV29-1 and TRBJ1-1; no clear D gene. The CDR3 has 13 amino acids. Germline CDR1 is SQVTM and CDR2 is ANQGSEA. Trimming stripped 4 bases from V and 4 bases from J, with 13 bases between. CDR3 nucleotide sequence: TGCAGCGTTGCGGGAGTAGAAGGCACTGAAGCTTTCTTT. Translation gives CSVAGVEGTEAFF.

CDR3 residues: CASNWDRGREQYF. The CDR3 DNA reads TGTGCCAGCAATTGGGACAGGGGGCGCGAGCAGTACTTC. This rearrangement joins TRBV28 to TRBJ2-7; 12 bases match TRBD1. Germline V CDR1 and CDR2: MDHEN, SYDVKM. CDR3 size: 13 residues. With V trimmed by 7 bases and J by 6 bases, 4 bases remained unmatched.

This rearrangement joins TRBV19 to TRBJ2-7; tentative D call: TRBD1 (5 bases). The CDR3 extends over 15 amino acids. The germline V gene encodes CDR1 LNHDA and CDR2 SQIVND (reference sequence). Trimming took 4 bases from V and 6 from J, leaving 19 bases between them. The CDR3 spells CASSTDTRVGPEQYF. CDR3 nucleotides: TGTGCCAGTAGTACGGACACCAGAGTCGGCCCCGAGCAGTACTTC.

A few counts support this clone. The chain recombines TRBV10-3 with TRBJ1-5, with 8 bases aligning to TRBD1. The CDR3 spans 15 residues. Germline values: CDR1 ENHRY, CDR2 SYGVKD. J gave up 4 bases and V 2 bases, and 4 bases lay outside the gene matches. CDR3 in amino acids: CAISEDRGLNQPQHF. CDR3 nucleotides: TGTGCCATCAGTGAGGACAGGGGCCTGAATCAGCCCCAGCATTTT.

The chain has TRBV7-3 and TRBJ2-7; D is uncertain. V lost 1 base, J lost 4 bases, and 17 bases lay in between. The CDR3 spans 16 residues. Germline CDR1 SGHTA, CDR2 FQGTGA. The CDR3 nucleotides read TGTGCCAGCAGCTTAAGGTCGGCGGCCGGAGAATACGAGCAGTACTTC. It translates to CASSLRSAAGEYEQYF.

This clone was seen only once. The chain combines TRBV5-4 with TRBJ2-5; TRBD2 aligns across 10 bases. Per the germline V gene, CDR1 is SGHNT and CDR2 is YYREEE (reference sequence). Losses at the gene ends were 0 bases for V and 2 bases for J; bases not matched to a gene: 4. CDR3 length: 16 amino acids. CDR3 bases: TGTGCCAGCAGCTTGGAACTAGCGGGAAGACAAGAGACCCAGTACTTC. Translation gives CASSLELAGRQETQYF.

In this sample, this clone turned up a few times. The DNA for the CDR3 is TGTGCCAGTAGTATGGGCCGGAGGGGCACTGAAGCTTTCTTT. Its protein is CASSMGRRGTEAFF. The genes are TRBV19 and TRBJ1-1; D is possibly TRBD1 (5 bases). The CDR3 spans 14 residues. V was pared by 3 bases and J by 4 bases, with 12 bases between. The germline V gene has CDR1 LNHDA and CDR2 SQIVND (reference sequence).

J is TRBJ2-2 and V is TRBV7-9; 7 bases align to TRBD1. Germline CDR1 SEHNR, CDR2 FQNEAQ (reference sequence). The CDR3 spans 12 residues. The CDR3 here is CADRADTGELFF. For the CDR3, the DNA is TGTGCAGACAGGGCCGACACCGGGGAGCTGTTTTTT. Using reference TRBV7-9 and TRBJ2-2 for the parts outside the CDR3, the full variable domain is DTGVSQNPRHKITKRGQNVTFRCDPISEHNRLYWYRQTLGQGPEFLTYFQNEAQLEKSRLLSDRFSAERPKGSFSTLEIQRTEQGDSAMYLCADRADTGELFFGEGSRLTVL.

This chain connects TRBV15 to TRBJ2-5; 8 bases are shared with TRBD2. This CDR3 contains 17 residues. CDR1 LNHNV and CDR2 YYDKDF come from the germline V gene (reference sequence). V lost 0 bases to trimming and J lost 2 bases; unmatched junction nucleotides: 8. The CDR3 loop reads CATSRDLRLARQETQYF. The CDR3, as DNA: TGTGCCACCAGCAGAGATCTTAGACTAGCGAGACAAGAGACCCAGTACTTC.

CDR3 DNA: TGTGCCAGCCATGGACAGGGAGCCTACGAGCAGTACTTC. As protein: CASHGQGAYEQYF. V is TRBV28 and J is TRBJ2-7; 8 bases line up with TRBD1. The CDR3 contains 13 residues. V lost 8 bases, J lost 2 bases, and 5 bases stayed unmatched. The germline V gene has CDR1 MDHEN and CDR2 SYDVKM.

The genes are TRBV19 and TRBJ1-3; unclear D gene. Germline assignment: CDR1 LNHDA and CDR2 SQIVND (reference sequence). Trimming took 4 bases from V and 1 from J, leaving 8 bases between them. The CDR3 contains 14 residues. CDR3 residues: CASSTRSSGNTIYF. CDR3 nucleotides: TGTGCCAGTAGTACCCGGAGTTCTGGAAACACCATATATTTT.

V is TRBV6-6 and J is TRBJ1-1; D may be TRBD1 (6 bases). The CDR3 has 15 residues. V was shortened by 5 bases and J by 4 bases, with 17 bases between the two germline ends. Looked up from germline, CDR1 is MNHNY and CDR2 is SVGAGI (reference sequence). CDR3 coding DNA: TGTGCCAGCAGTAACACCAGGGGAATGAGCACTGAAGCTTTCTTT. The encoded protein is CASSNTRGMSTEAFF.

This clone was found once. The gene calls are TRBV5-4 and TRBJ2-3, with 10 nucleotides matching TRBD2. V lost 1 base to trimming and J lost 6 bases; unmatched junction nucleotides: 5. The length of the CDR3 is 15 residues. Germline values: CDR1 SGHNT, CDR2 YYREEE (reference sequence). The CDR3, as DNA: TGTGCCAGCAGCTTGTCCCTAGCGGGAGTTGATACGCAGTATTTT. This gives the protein CASSLSLAGVDTQYF. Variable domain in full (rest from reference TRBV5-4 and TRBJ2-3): ETGVTQSPTHLIKTRGQQVTLRCSSQSGHNTVSWYQQALGQGPQFIFQYYREEENGRGNFPPRFSGLQFPNYSSELNVNALELDDSALYLCASSLSLAGVDTQYFGPGTRLTVL.

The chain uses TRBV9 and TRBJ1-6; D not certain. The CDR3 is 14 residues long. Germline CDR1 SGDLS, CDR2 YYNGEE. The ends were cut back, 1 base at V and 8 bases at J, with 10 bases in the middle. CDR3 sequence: CASSVNPRDSPLHF. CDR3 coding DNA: TGTGCCAGCAGCGTAAACCCGAGGGATTCACCCCTCCACTTT.

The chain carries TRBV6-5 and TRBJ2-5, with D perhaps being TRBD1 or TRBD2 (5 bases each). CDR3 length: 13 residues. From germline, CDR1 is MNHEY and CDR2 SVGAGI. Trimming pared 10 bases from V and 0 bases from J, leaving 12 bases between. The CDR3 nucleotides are TGTGCCATCAGGGCCGGGGACCAAGAGACCCAGTACTTC. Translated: CAIRAGDQETQYF.

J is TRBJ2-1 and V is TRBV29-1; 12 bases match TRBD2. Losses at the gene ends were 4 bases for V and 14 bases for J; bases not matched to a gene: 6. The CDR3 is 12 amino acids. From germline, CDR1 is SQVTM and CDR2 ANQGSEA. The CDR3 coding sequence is TGCAGCGTTGGACTAGCGGGAGTTGATGAGTTCTTC. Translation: CSVGLAGVDEFF.

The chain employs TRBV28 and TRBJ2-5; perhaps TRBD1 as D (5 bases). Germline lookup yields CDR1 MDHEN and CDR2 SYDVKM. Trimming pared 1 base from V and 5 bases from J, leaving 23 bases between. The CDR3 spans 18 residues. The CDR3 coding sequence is TGTGCCAGCAGTTTATCGATGGGTGTGGGCAGGGAATACGAGACCCAGTACTTC. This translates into CASSLSMGVGREYETQYF.